This T cell receptor beta chain was captured by sequencing in a study of identical twins. General study results and limits: Insertions were fewer in abundant cord blood beta clonotypes, whereas memory repertoires showed none of this pattern. Invariant cells of the MAIT and iNKT types might have partly distorted the zero-insertion analyses. Twins showed weaker excess sharing in their beta out-of-frame sequences.

A universal primer site was added by template switching, and unique molecular identifiers were carried by the cDNA. TCRdb re-analysed the 5' RACE reads in MiXCR, keeping a single row per CDR3 protein. The table has roughly 710,000 distinct CDR3 sequences, over 5% seen once. Comment on this clonotype: Its antigen remains unknown.

Sequenced input: naive T cells sorted from blood. The source of this sequence is a man younger than 35 in good health.

CDR3 loop: CASSLSLGQGYGELFF. Here the CDR3 DNA reads TGTGCCAGCAGCTTGTCCCTCGGACAGGGCTACGGGGAGCTGTTTTTT. J is TRBJ2-2 and V is TRBV5-6, with TRBD1 matching over 8 bases. From germline, CDR1 is SGHDT and CDR2 YYEEEE. The V segment lost 1 base and the J segment 7 bases; nucleotides outside the gene matches: 9. This CDR3 spans 16 amino acids.